The 28 T cell receptor beta chains given below trace back to one sample, sequenced in a study of identifying expanded T cells in peripheral blood. Produced via immunoSEQ multiplex PCR; TCRdb's table is partial and in-frame only. The top ten clones hold 3% to 3.5% of a sample with some 75,000 clones, under 90% of them seen once. Material: blood. These receptors all stem from a person aged 18 to 75 in good health.

The chain is built from TRBV2 and TRBJ2-7; perhaps TRBD2 as D (6 bases). V was cut by 6 bases and J by 6 bases, with 12 bases left in between. The CDR3 runs 12 residues. From germline, CDR1 is SNHLY and CDR2 FYNNEI. The CDR3 reads CASRRLGPEQYF. The CDR3 DNA reads as TGTGCCAGCAGGCGACTAGGACCCGAGCAGTACTTC.

This sequence joins TRBV5-1 and TRBJ2-1; D call uncertain. CDR1 SGHRS and CDR2 YFSETQ come from the germline V gene. This CDR3 contains 11 residues. V was clipped by 5 bases and J by 5 bases, with 5 bases between them. The CDR3 protein is CASSYHNEQFF. CDR3 sequence (DNA): TGCGCCAGCAGTTATCACAATGAGCAGTTCTTC. Complete variable domain (other parts from reference TRBV5-1 and TRBJ2-1): KAGVTQTPRYLIKTRGQQVTLSCSPISGHRSVSWYQQTPGQGLQFLFEYFSETQRNKGNFPGRFSGRQFSNSRSEMNVSTLELGDSALYLCASSYHNEQFFGPGTRLTVL.

This chain connects TRBV7-2 to TRBJ2-5, with unresolved D. The length of the CDR3 is 14 residues. Germline CDR1 reads SGHTA; CDR2 reads FQGNSA. V was cut by 1 base and J by 5 bases, with 11 bases left in between. CDR3: CASSLVRVLETQYF. CDR3 sequence (DNA): TGTGCCAGCAGCTTAGTTCGGGTTTTGGAGACCCAGTACTTC.

The chain couples TRBV5-1 to TRBJ1-1; 8 nucleotides align to TRBD1. Germline-derived CDR1 and CDR2 are SGHRS and YFSETQ. This CDR3 is built from 14 residues. Trimming took 2 bases from V and 2 from J; bases not matched to a gene: 2. In DNA form, the CDR3 reads TGCGCCAGCAGCTTAGCAGGGGGCAACACTGAAGCTTTCTTT. The encoded protein is CASSLAGGNTEAFF. Combining the CDR3 with reference TRBV5-1 and TRBJ1-1 gives the whole variable domain KAGVTQTPRYLIKTRGQQVTLSCSPISGHRSVSWYQQTPGQGLQFLFEYFSETQRNKGNFPGRFSGRQFSNSRSEMNVSTLELGDSALYLCASSLAGGNTEAFFGQGTRLTVV.

V usage is TRBV19 and J usage is TRBJ1-5, with D perhaps TRBD1 (5 bases). Trimming cost V 3 bases and J 4 bases, with 13 bases left between them. Germline V CDR1 and CDR2: LNHDA, SQIVND (reference sequence). The CDR3 extends over 15 amino acids. The chain's CDR3 is CASSMKGAVNQPQHF. The CDR3 coding sequence is TGTGCCAGTAGTATGAAAGGGGCGGTTAATCAGCCCCAGCATTTT. The full variable domain, rest sourced from reference TRBV19 and TRBJ1-5, is DGGITQSPKYLFRKEGQNVTLSCEQNLNHDAMYWYRQDPGQGLRLIYYSQIVNDFQKGDIAEGYSVSREKKESFPLTVTSAQKNPTAFYLCASSMKGAVNQPQHFGDGTRLSIL.

The J gene is TRBJ2-5, the V gene TRBV30, with D perhaps given as TRBD1 or TRBD2 (6 bases each). Trimming removed 2 bases from V and 3 bases from J, with 10 bases in between. Germline V lookup: CDR1 GTSNPN, CDR2 SVGIG (reference sequence). The CDR3 spans 13 residues. The CDR3 loop reads CAWSPRGEETQYF. The CDR3 nucleotides read TGTGCCTGGAGTCCGAGGGGGGAAGAGACCCAGTACTTC. Drawing the rest from reference TRBV30 and TRBJ2-5, the complete variable domain is SQTIHQWPATLVQPVGSPLSLECTVEGTSNPNLYWYRQAAGRGLQLLFYSVGIGQISSEVPQNLSASRPQDRQFILSSKKLLLSDSGFYLCAWSPRGEETQYFGPGTRLLVL.

The chain combines TRBV5-1 with TRBJ2-1; 16 nucleotides match TRBD2. The CDR3 has 17 amino acids. Trimming took 4 bases from V and 6 from J; bases not matched to a gene: 7. Per germline, CDR1 SGHRS and CDR2 YFSETQ. CDR3 loop: CASSPTGTSGGVNEQFF. The CDR3 nucleotides are TGCGCCAGCAGCCCAACCGGGACTAGCGGGGGGGTCAATGAGCAGTTCTTC. Using reference TRBV5-1 and TRBJ2-1 for the parts outside the CDR3, the full variable domain is KAGVTQTPRYLIKTRGQQVTLSCSPISGHRSVSWYQQTPGQGLQFLFEYFSETQRNKGNFPGRFSGRQFSNSRSEMNVSTLELGDSALYLCASSPTGTSGGVNEQFFGPGTRLTVL.

This sequence joins TRBV18 and TRBJ2-1; 8 positions agree with TRBD2. The CDR3 is 16 residues long. CDR1 and CDR2 from the germline V gene are KGHSH and LQKENI. The J segment lost 3 bases and the V segment lost 1 base, leaving 5 bases of the junction unmatched. CDR3 protein: CASSPRQREFYNEQFF. For the CDR3, the DNA is TGTGCCAGCTCACCACGTCAGCGGGAGTTCTACAATGAGCAGTTCTTC.

J is TRBJ2-7 and V is TRBV6-5, with a weak D call TRBD2 (5 bases). Germline lookup yields CDR1 MNHEY and CDR2 SVGAGI. V was cut by 6 bases and J by 0 bases, with 12 bases left in between. The CDR3 loop spans 14 amino acids. The DNA of the CDR3 is TGTGCCAGCAGCTTACAGCGGAGCTCCTACGAGCAGTACTTC. This sequence encodes CASSLQRSSYEQYF.

This rearrangement joins TRBV4-1 to TRBJ1-2; TRBD1 might be the D (5 bases). This CDR3 is built from 13 residues. Germline V gene sequence: CDR1 MGHRA, CDR2 YSYEKL. Trimming pared 5 bases from V and 2 bases from J, leaving 9 bases between. The CDR3 DNA reads as TGCGCCAGCAGCTCGACAGACAACTATGGCTACACCTTC. Its translation: CASSSTDNYGYTF.

This rearrangement joins TRBV2 to TRBJ2-7; weak D call: TRBD2 (5 bases). The CDR3 consists of 10 residues. The germline V gene has CDR1 SNHLY and CDR2 FYNNEI. The germline V and J ends were trimmed by 8 bases and 5 bases, with 7 bases remaining between them. Here the CDR3 reads CASGLNEQYF. CDR3 DNA: TGTGCCAGCGGACTTAACGAGCAGTACTTC.

The rearrangement links TRBV7-2 to TRBJ1-4, with 7 bases lining up with TRBD1. The CDR3 runs 15 residues. Germline lookup yields CDR1 SGHTA and CDR2 FQGNSA. Trimming at V came to 3 bases and at J to 3 bases, leaving 4 bases not matched to a gene. The CDR3 here is CASSLSGTANEKLFF. In nucleotides, the CDR3 is TGTGCCAGCAGCTTGAGTGGGACAGCTAATGAAAAACTGTTTTTT.

The chain recombines TRBV19 with TRBJ1-3; D call uncertain. Germline-derived CDR1 and CDR2 are LNHDA and SQIVND (reference sequence). Between the trimmed V and J ends, which lost 2 bases and 9 bases, there was a span of 8 bases. The CDR3 totals 12 residues. In DNA, the CDR3 is TGTGCCAGTAGTATACCGTGGAGCACCATATATTTT. Amino acid sequence: CASSIPWSTIYF.

This clone has just a few counts. The sample holds other DNA sequences that translate to the same CDR3. The chain has TRBV6-4 and TRBJ1-1, with D unresolved. Germline lookup yields CDR1 MRHNA and CDR2 SNTAGT. Trimming left V 3 bases short and J 4 bases short, with 9 bases between. The length of the CDR3 is 13 residues. The CDR3 sequence: CASSDEGGTEAFF. The DNA for the CDR3 is TGTGCCAGCAGTGATGAGGGAGGCACTGAAGCTTTCTTT.

This chain connects TRBV10-2 to TRBJ2-7; D unresolved. The V gene's germline CDR1 is WSHSY and CDR2 SAAADI. Trimming left V 6 bases short and J 4 bases short, with 7 bases between. The CDR3 consists of 11 residues. CDR3 in amino acids: CASSPSYEQYF. The CDR3, as DNA: TGCGCCAGCAGCCCCTCTTACGAGCAGTACTTC.

The V and J genes are TRBV6-6 and TRBJ1-6; 7 nucleotides agree with TRBD1. The germline CDR1 and CDR2 sequences are MNHNY and SVGAGI (reference sequence). With 4 bases clipped from V and 9 bases from J, the junction kept 3 bases outside the gene matches. The CDR3 is made up of 13 amino acids. CDR3 sequence reads: CASSLGQSSPLHF. As DNA, the CDR3 is TGTGCCAGCAGTTTGGGACAGAGTTCACCCCTCCACTTT.

The gene calls are TRBV5-6 and TRBJ2-5; D is possibly TRBD2 (6 bases). Germline V gives CDR1 SGHDT, CDR2 YYEEEE. V was pared by 4 bases and J by 4 bases, with 17 bases between. The length of the CDR3 is 15 residues. The CDR3 DNA sequence: TGTGCCAGCAGCCACGCGCGGGGTGGAGGAGAGACCCAGTACTTC. As protein: CASSHARGGGETQYF.

J is TRBJ2-7 and V is TRBV7-9, with TRBD1 as a possible D gene (5 bases). The V and J ends lost 3 bases and 6 bases respectively, with 15 bases between them. From germline, CDR1 is SEHNR and CDR2 FQNEAQ (reference sequence). The CDR3 totals 14 residues. CDR3 nucleotides: TGTGCCAGCAGCTTGATGAGACAGTCGGGCGAGCAGTACTTC. As protein: CASSLMRQSGEQYF.

Points on this clone: A junction boundary mismatches the germline segment, possibly from a read error. The chain joins TRBV5-4 to TRBJ2-7; D perhaps matches TRBD1 (7 bases). From germline, CDR1 is SGHNT and CDR2 YYREEE (reference sequence). CDR3 size: 14 residues. CDR3 DNA sequence: TGCGCCAGCAGCCCAGTGACAGGGACTGGCGTGCAGTACTTC. Translating it yields CASSPVTGTGVQYF.

The chain carries TRBV9 and TRBJ1-3; 10 bases are a match to TRBD1. This CDR3 contains 15 residues. Per germline, CDR1 SGDLS and CDR2 YYNGEE. V shed 4 bases, J shed 4 bases, and the junction held 5 bases outside the gene matches. CDR3 nucleotide sequence: TGTGCCAGCAGCCAAGGACAGGGGGTAGGAAACACCATATATTTT. It encodes CASSQGQGVGNTIYF.

This sequence joins TRBV7-3 and TRBJ2-1; 7 positions match TRBD2. Trimming took 2 bases from V and 0 from J; bases not matched to a gene: 4. The germline gives CDR1 SGHTA, CDR2 FQGTGA. This CDR3 is 16 amino acids long. CDR3 DNA: TGTGCCAGCAGCTTACGAGCGGGGAGCTCCTACAATGAGCAGTTCTTC. Residues: CASSLRAGSSYNEQFF. Using reference TRBV7-3 and TRBJ2-1 for the parts outside the CDR3, the full variable domain is GAGVSQTPSNKVTEKGKYVELRCDPISGHTALYWYRQSLGQGPEFLIYFQGTGAADDSGLPNDRFFAVRPEGSVSTLKIQRTERGDSAVYLCASSLRAGSSYNEQFFGPGTRLTVL.

This chain uses TRBV28 with TRBJ2-7, with TRBD1 identical over 7 bases. The CDR3 totals 14 residues. After removal of 5 bases from V and 5 bases from J, the junction contained 9 bases not matched to a gene. Germline loops: CDR1 MDHEN, CDR2 SYDVKM. CDR3 coding DNA: TGTGCCAGCAGTCGAAGGGGGCGCGATGACGAGCAGTACTTC. It yields the protein CASSRRGRDDEQYF.

The rearrangement links TRBV4-1 to TRBJ1-4, with D possibly TRBD1 on 5 matching bases. CDR3 size: 17 residues. Trimming cost V 0 bases and J 0 bases, with 11 bases left between them. The germline V gene has CDR1 MGHRA and CDR2 YSYEKL. CDR3 sequence (DNA): TGCGCCAGCAGCCAAGAAAGGGGTGCTACAACTAATGAAAAACTGTTTTTT. This sequence encodes CASSQERGATTNEKLFF.

This chain links TRBV7-2 with TRBJ2-5; D is uncertain. V lost 3 bases to trimming and J lost 1 base, with 9 bases between them. CDR3 size: 14 residues. Germline V gene lookup returns CDR1 SGHTA and CDR2 FQGNSA. The CDR3 DNA is TGTGCCAGCAGCTTCCTCGCCGTCCAAGAGACCCAGTACTTC. As protein: CASSFLAVQETQYF.

The rearrangement joins TRBV10-3 to TRBJ2-3; D is possibly TRBD1 or TRBD2 (5 bases each). The CDR3 spans 12 residues. Germline V lookup: CDR1 ENHRY, CDR2 SYGVKD. With 8 bases removed from V and 3 bases from J, the gap between germline ends came to 9 bases. As DNA, the CDR3 is TGTGCCATCGGGACGTCAACAGATACGCAGTATTTT. Its translation is CAIGTSTDTQYF.

In this sample, this clone turned up a few times. The chain carries TRBV11-2 and TRBJ1-1; 8 bases are a match to TRBD1. After removal of 3 bases from V and 3 bases from J, the junction contained 3 bases not matched to a gene. Germline V gene data show CDR1 as SGHAT and CDR2 as FQNNGV. The CDR3 contains 14 residues. CDR3 sequence reads: CASSFRGLDTEAFF. DNA of the CDR3: TGTGCCAGCAGCTTCAGGGGGCTGGACACTGAAGCTTTCTTT.

The genes are TRBV30 and TRBJ1-5; 7 positions agree with TRBD1. The CDR3 spans 14 residues. Trimming at V came to 4 bases and at J to 8 bases, leaving 11 bases not matched to a gene. Germline assignment: CDR1 GTSNPN and CDR2 SVGIG (reference sequence). This CDR3 is CAWNRDSEIEPQHF. The CDR3 region has the DNA TGTGCCTGGAACCGGGACAGTGAGATCGAGCCCCAGCATTTT.

This chain connects TRBV4-2 to TRBJ2-2; D not certain. CDR1 LGHNA and CDR2 YNFKEQ come from the germline V gene. There are 16 residues in the CDR3. With 1 base removed from V and 2 bases from J, the gap between germline ends came to 11 bases. CDR3 sequence (DNA): TGTGCCAGCAGCCAAGGTTTGGCCGGCAACACCGGGGAGCTGTTTTTT. Its translation: CASSQGLAGNTGELFF.